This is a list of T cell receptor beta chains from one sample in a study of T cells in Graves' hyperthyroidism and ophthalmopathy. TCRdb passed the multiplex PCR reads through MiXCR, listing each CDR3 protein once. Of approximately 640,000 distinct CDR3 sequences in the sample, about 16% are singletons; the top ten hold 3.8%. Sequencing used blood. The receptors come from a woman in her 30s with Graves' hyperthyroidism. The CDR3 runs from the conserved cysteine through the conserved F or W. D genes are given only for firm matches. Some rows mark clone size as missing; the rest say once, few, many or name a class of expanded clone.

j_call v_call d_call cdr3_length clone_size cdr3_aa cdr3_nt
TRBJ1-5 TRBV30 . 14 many CAWGATATDQPQHF TGTGCCTGGGGCGCTACAGCAACGGATCAGCCCCAGCATTTT
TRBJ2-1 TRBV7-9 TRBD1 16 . CASSLTGTGIPGGQFF TGTGCCAGCAGCTTAACAGGGACAGGGATCCCGGGTGGGCAGTTCTTC
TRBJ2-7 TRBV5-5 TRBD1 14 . CASRAGQESYEQYF TGTGCCAGCAGGGCGGGACAGGAATCCTACGAGCAGTACTTC
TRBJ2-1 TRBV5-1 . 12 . CASSYRDGEQFF TGCGCCAGCAGCTACAGGGATGGTGAGCAGTTCTTC
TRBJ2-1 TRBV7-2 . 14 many CASSLGHSYNEQFF TGTGCCAGCAGCTTAGGCCACTCCTACAATGAGCAGTTCTTC
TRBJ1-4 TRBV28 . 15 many CASTPTHGDYEKLFF TGTGCCAGCACACCTACCCACGGCGATTATGAAAAACTGTTTTTT
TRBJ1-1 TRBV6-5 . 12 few CASSYSLQFAFF TGTGCCAGCAGTTACTCACTCCAGTTCGCTTTCTTT
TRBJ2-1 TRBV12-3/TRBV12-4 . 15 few CASSLGGSIYNEQFF TGTGCCAGCAGTTTAGGGGGGAGTATATACAATGAGCAGTTCTTC
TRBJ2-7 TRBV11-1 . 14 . CASSPGTSPTEQYF TGTGCCAGCAGCCCCGGGACTTCTCCCACAGAGCAGTACTTC
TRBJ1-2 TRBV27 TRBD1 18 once CASSSLTLPRDRNYGYTF TGTGCCAGCAGCTCTTTGACCCTCCCAAGGGACAGGAACTATGGCTACACCTTC
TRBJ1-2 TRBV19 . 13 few CASNSGANYGYTF TGTGCCAGTAATTCTGGCGCTAACTATGGCTACACCTTC
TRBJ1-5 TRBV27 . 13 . CASGGGANMPQHF TGTGCCAGCGGGGGTGGGGCTAACATGCCCCAGCATTTT
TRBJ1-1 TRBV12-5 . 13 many CASGFQLNTEAFF TGTGCTAGTGGTTTTCAGTTGAACACTGAAGCTTTCTTT
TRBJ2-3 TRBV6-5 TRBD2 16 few CASSYRGLAIADTQYF TGTGCCAGCAGTTACCGCGGACTAGCGATCGCAGATACGCAGTATTTT
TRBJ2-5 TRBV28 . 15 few CASSQTGEMIKTQYF TGTGCCAGCAGTCAAACGGGGGAAATGATAAAGACCCAGTACTTC
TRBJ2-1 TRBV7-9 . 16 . CASSFSATGRADEQFF TGTGCCAGCAGCTTCTCCGCCACAGGGCGAGCCGATGAGCAGTTCTTC
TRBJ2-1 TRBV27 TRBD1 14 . CASMGRGYYNEQFF TGTGCCAGCATGGGCAGGGGGTACTACAATGAGCAGTTCTTC
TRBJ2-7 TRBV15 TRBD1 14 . CATSGGGQGHEQYF TGTGCCACCAGCGGGGGGGGACAGGGACACGAGCAGTACTTC
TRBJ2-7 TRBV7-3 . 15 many CASSPGGTAHYEQYF TGTGCCAGCAGCCCGGGGGGGACAGCTCACTACGAGCAGTACTTC
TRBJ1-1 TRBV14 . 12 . CASSQAYGKAFF TGTGCCAGCAGCCAAGCGTACGGGAAAGCTTTCTTT